This T cell receptor beta chain was profiled in a study of OX40 agonist ivuxolimab in advanced cancers. Study-level information: The patients' treatment was ivuxolimab, an agonistic anti-OX40 (CD134) antibody. Study-wide results and caveats: On average, a greater number of expanded clones characterised CD8+ T cells relative to CD4+. Clonal expansion by week 6 occurred in CD4+ and CD8+ blood T cells (at 0.1 to 3.0 mg/kg).

The repertoire was sequenced with immunoSEQ multiplex PCR; TCRdb's copy has only in-frame clones and lacks some. The table shows about 87,000 clones, with around four fifths occurring only once. Germline loops: CDR1 MNHEY, CDR2 SVGAGI. Trimming left V 2 bases short and J 1 base short, with 14 bases between. This CDR3 region has 16 residues. This clone was observed once. Its target is not known. Sequences were derived from CD4+ or CD8+ T cells sorted from blood, sampled in a trial of the OX40 agonist ivuxolimab. This receptor was obtained from an adult with an advanced solid tumor such as melanoma, head and neck, liver or kidney cancer. The genes are TRBV6-5 and TRBJ1-1, with a tentative D call TRBD1 (5 bases). CDR3 sequence reads: CASSYEGARPNTEAFF. The CDR3 DNA is TGTGCCAGCAGTTACGAAGGGGCTCGTCCGAACACTGAAGCTTTCTTT.